Presented here are 27 T cell receptor beta chains from one specimen sequenced in a study of OX40 agonist ivuxolimab in advanced cancers. Profiled with immunoSEQ multiplex PCR; TCRdb holds only in-frame clones, not every one. The sample gives roughly 90,000 clones, about 90% of which show up once; 8.7% is in the top ten. Material: CD4+ or CD8+ T cells sorted from blood, obtained in a trial of the OX40 agonist ivuxolimab. These receptors came from an adult with an advanced solid tumor such as melanoma, head and neck, liver or kidney cancer.

The chain is built from TRBV4-1 and TRBJ2-7; 7 nucleotides match TRBD1. Germline CDR1 reads MGHRA; CDR2 reads YSYEKL. J was trimmed by 6 bases and V by 1 base; bases with no gene match: 9. This CDR3 is 15 amino acids long. This chain's CDR3 is CASSQGQGPIPEQYF. DNA for the CDR3: TGCGCCAGCAGCCAAGGACAGGGTCCCATTCCCGAGCAGTACTTC.

V gene TRBV10-2 combines with J gene TRBJ2-2; no firm D call. The V gene's germline CDR1 is WSHSY and CDR2 SAAADI. V gave up 8 bases and J gave up 3 bases, with 10 bases separating them. CDR3 size: 13 residues. CDR3: CASSALDTGELFF. The CDR3 bases are TGCGCCAGCTCTGCCCTTGACACCGGGGAGCTGTTTTTT.

V gene TRBV4-1 combines with J gene TRBJ2-2; the D call may be TRBD1 or TRBD2 (6 bases each). The CDR3 sequence is 14 residues long. Germline V lookup: CDR1 MGHRA, CDR2 YSYEKL. Trimming cost V 10 bases and J 0 bases, with 12 bases left between them. DNA of the CDR3: TGCGCCACCGGTCGGGGGCCGAACACCGGGGAGCTGTTTTTT. Residues: CATGRGPNTGELFF.

This rearrangement joins TRBV7-9 to TRBJ1-1; no clear D. The V end was cut by 0 bases, the J end by 11 bases, with 13 bases between. The CDR3 runs 13 residues. Germline CDR1 is SEHNR and CDR2 is FQNEAQ (reference sequence). The DNA for the CDR3 is TGTGCCAGCAGCTTAGCGCAGTGGGGTGAGGCTTTCTTT. Amino acid sequence: CASSLAQWGEAFF.

This clone was observed a single time. This chain's CDR3 is CASSLGRQSTGELFF. CDR3 nucleotides: TGTGCCAGCAGCTTGGGGCGCCAAAGCACCGGGGAGCTGTTTTTT. The chain carries TRBV5-6 and TRBJ2-2; no reliable D call. V was shortened by 0 bases and J by 4 bases, with 10 bases between the two germline ends. This CDR3 is 15 amino acids long. Germline CDR1 and CDR2: SGHDT and YYEEEE.

This chain links TRBV30 with TRBJ1-3; a possible D gene is TRBD1 (5 bases). Germline values: CDR1 GTSNPN, CDR2 SVGIG (reference sequence). Trimming shortened V by 2 bases and J by 2 bases, and 7 bases separated the two germline ends. The CDR3 runs to 13 residues. The CDR3 sequence is CAWSMGPGNTIYF. CDR3 DNA: TGTGCCTGGAGTATGGGGCCTGGAAACACCATATATTTT.

This clone was counted once. CDR3 region: CAWGAGYMNTEAFF. The DNA of the CDR3 is TGTGCCTGGGGAGCCGGGTACATGAACACTGAAGCTTTCTTT. This chain links TRBV30 with TRBJ1-1, with D uncertain. Deletions cut 5 bases from V and 0 bases from J, with 13 bases between. The CDR3 runs 14 residues. CDR1 is GTSNPN, CDR2 SVGIG, per germline (reference sequence).

The genes are TRBV6-1 and TRBJ1-4; D ambiguous. V was pared by 3 bases and J by 3 bases, with 14 bases between. Per the germline V gene, CDR1 is MNHNS and CDR2 is SASEGT. The CDR3 consists of 16 residues. CDR3 nucleotides: TGTGCCAGCAGTGAGCACGGTTGGATAGCTAATGAAAAACTGTTTTTT. It translates to CASSEHGWIANEKLFF.

The chain carries TRBV19 and TRBJ2-1; maybe TRBD1 (5 bases). The CDR3 is made up of 12 amino acids. CDR1 is LNHDA, CDR2 SQIVND, per germline (reference sequence). Trimming cost V 6 bases and J 5 bases, with 8 bases left between them. The chain's CDR3 is CASRDRNNEQFF. Written as DNA, the CDR3 is TGTGCCAGTAGAGACAGAAACAATGAGCAGTTCTTC.

The V and J genes are TRBV18 and TRBJ2-7; 14 nucleotides align to TRBD2. The ends lost 4 bases at V and 5 bases at J; junction bases unmatched: 4. Per the germline V gene, CDR1 is KGHSH and CDR2 is LQKENI. The CDR3 extends over 15 amino acids. The CDR3 loop reads CASSRGTSGSNEQYF. In DNA, the CDR3 is TGTGCCAGCTCACGAGGGACTAGCGGGAGTAACGAGCAGTACTTC.

The J gene is TRBJ2-7, the V gene TRBV5-6, with D perhaps matching TRBD1 or TRBD2 (5 bases each). The CDR3 consists of 14 residues. Looked up from germline, CDR1 is SGHDT and CDR2 is YYEEEE. V dropped 4 bases and J dropped 3 bases, with 14 bases sitting between them. The DNA for the CDR3 is TGTGCCAGCAGCGGGGACGGGAACTACTACGAGCAGTACTTC. Amino acid sequence: CASSGDGNYYEQYF. Full variable domain (rest looked up from reference TRBV5-6 and TRBJ2-7): DAGVTQSPTHLIKTRGQQVTLRCSPKSGHDTVSWYQQALGQGPQFIFQYYEEEERQRGNFPDRFSGHQFPNYSSELNVNALLLGDSALYLCASSGDGNYYEQYFGPGTRLTVT.

CDR3 DNA sequence: TGCAGCGGGCAGACCTCTGGGGAAAACACCATATATTTT. This translates into CSGQTSGENTIYF. The chain is built from TRBV29-1 and TRBJ1-3; D gene uncertain. The length of the CDR3 is 13 residues. CDR1 SQVTM and CDR2 ANQGSEA come from the germline V gene. Between the trimmed V and J ends, which lost 7 bases and 6 bases, there was a span of 16 bases.

The chain uses TRBV6-5 and TRBJ1-2, with 8 bases identical to TRBD1. The CDR3 is 14 amino acids. The V gene end was trimmed by 0 bases and the J gene end by 8 bases; junction bases not matched to a gene: 5. Germline values: CDR1 MNHEY, CDR2 SVGAGI. The CDR3 sequence: CASSYSQGAEGYTF. The DNA of the CDR3 is TGTGCCAGCAGTTACTCTCAGGGGGCGGAGGGCTACACCTTC.

This clone was detected once. The J gene is TRBJ2-1, the V gene TRBV27, with D unclear. The CDR3 contains 11 residues. Trimming took 8 bases from V and 6 from J, leaving 8 bases between them. Germline V gene data show CDR1 as MNHEY and CDR2 as SMNVEV (reference sequence). CDR3 sequence (DNA): TGTGCCAGCGGGGTGGTCAATGAGCAGTTCTTC. Protein sequence: CASGVVNEQFF.

The chain recombines TRBV30 with TRBJ2-7; D is undetermined. Trimming removed 2 bases at V and 0 bases at J, with 11 bases between. The CDR3 is 14 residues long. Germline CDR1 and CDR2: GTSNPN and SVGIG (reference sequence). CDR3 DNA: TGTGCCTGGAGTCAAAGGGCCCGCTCCTACGAGCAGTACTTC. Translating it yields CAWSQRARSYEQYF.

V usage is TRBV27 and J usage is TRBJ2-2, with 9 bases fitting TRBD1. Germline lookup yields CDR1 MNHEY and CDR2 SMNVEV (reference sequence). V was clipped by 4 bases and J by 3 bases; unmatched bases: 12. CDR3 length: 18 residues. The CDR3 DNA reads as TGTGCCAGCAGTTCAAGCCGGGACAGGGATAGGTACACCGGGGAGCTGTTTTTT. Protein sequence: CASSSSRDRDRYTGELFF.

Only one count was recorded for this clone. The chain is built from TRBV7-9 and TRBJ2-7; TRBD1 agrees at 8 bases. Germline V gives CDR1 SEHNR, CDR2 FQNEAQ (reference sequence). This CDR3 is built from 16 residues. J gave up 0 bases and V 1 base, and 5 bases lay outside the gene matches. CDR3 amino acids: CASSLGTGTSSYEQYF. Here the CDR3 DNA reads TGTGCCAGCAGCTTAGGGACAGGGACGAGCTCCTACGAGCAGTACTTC.

The V call is TRBV6-5, the J call TRBJ1-1; weak D call: TRBD1 (5 bases). V was shortened by 6 bases and J by 3 bases, with 14 bases between the two germline ends. The CDR3 spans 14 residues. CDR1 and CDR2 from the germline V gene are MNHEY and SVGAGI. The CDR3 spells CASSLGRTYTEAFF. For the CDR3, the DNA is TGTGCCAGCAGCTTGGGACGGACGTACACTGAAGCTTTCTTT.

The chain carries TRBV6-1 and TRBJ2-7; 8 bases are shared with TRBD2. The CDR3 totals 15 residues. V trimming: 5 bases; J trimming: 4 bases; junction bases outside the gene matches: 10. Germline V gene lookup returns CDR1 MNHNS and CDR2 SASEGT. CDR3 nucleotide sequence: TGTGCCAGCAGTCTTGCCGGCAGCGGGAGATACGAGCAGTACTTC. This gives the protein CASSLAGSGRYEQYF.

The chain carries TRBV4-1 and TRBJ2-7, with 12 bases aligning to TRBD1. This CDR3 has 15 residues. Germline-derived CDR1 and CDR2 are MGHRA and YSYEKL. The trim removed 5 bases at V and 2 bases at J, leaving 4 bases unmatched. The CDR3: CASSGRDRGPYEQYF. CDR3 sequence (DNA): TGCGCCAGCAGCGGCCGGGACAGGGGGCCCTACGAGCAGTACTTC.

The chain carries TRBV14 and TRBJ2-7, with 8 nucleotides matching TRBD1. The CDR3 is made up of 16 amino acids. The V gene's germline CDR1 is SGHDN and CDR2 FVKESK. V lost 4 bases, J lost 0 bases, and 8 bases stayed unmatched. CDR3 protein: CASSRRDRYFSYEQYF. CDR3 bases: TGTGCCAGCAGCCGTCGGGACAGGTACTTCTCCTACGAGCAGTACTTC.

The chain combines TRBV6-1 with TRBJ1-5; D uncertain. Deletions cut 0 bases from V and 4 bases from J, with 7 bases between. From germline, CDR1 is MNHNS and CDR2 SASEGT. The CDR3 spans 14 residues. This CDR3 is CASSEAPGNQPQHF. The CDR3 DNA reads TGTGCCAGCAGTGAAGCGCCAGGAAATCAGCCCCAGCATTTT.

The J gene is TRBJ2-1, the V gene TRBV29-1; 9 nucleotides match TRBD2. The CDR3 runs to 16 residues. With 3 bases clipped from V and 3 bases from J, the junction kept 9 bases outside the gene matches. Germline CDR1 reads SQVTM; CDR2 reads ANQGSEA. CDR3 in amino acids: CSVEALAGTSYNEQFF. In DNA, the CDR3 is TGCAGCGTTGAGGCCCTAGCGGGAACTAGCTACAATGAGCAGTTCTTC.

The chain couples TRBV5-8 to TRBJ1-1, with 8 bases matching TRBD1. V shed 4 bases, J shed 0 bases, and the junction held 8 bases outside the gene matches. Germline CDR1 reads SGHTS; CDR2 reads YDEGEE. The CDR3 length is 16 residues. The CDR3 protein is CASSGDRYLMNTEAFF. DNA of the CDR3: TGTGCCAGCAGCGGGGACAGGTACCTCATGAACACTGAAGCTTTCTTT. The variable domain in full, completed from reference TRBV5-8 and TRBJ1-1, reads EAGVTQSPTHLIKTRGQQATLRCSPISGHTSVYWYQQALGLGLQFLLWYDEGEERNRGNFPPRFSGRQFPNYSSELNVNALELEDSALYLCASSGDRYLMNTEAFFGQGTRLTVV.

CDR3 sequence: CASSLFAGRTEAFF. For the CDR3, the DNA is TGTGCCAGCAGTTTATTCGCCGGGAGGACTGAAGCTTTCTTT. This sequence joins TRBV27 and TRBJ1-1; no definite D call. There are 14 residues in the CDR3. Germline assignment: CDR1 MNHEY and CDR2 SMNVEV (reference sequence). V lost 1 base and J 5 bases, leaving 11 bases between the germline ends.

This sequence joins TRBV4-1 and TRBJ2-7; TRBD1 or TRBD2 may be the D gene (5 bases each). Germline V gene sequence: CDR1 MGHRA, CDR2 YSYEKL. V shed 3 bases and J shed 4 bases, with 22 bases lying between them. This CDR3 region has 17 residues. The CDR3 sequence is CASSHREGTVPFYEQYF. In nucleotides, the CDR3 is TGCGCCAGCAGCCATAGAGAAGGGACGGTACCCTTTTACGAGCAGTACTTC.

This chain uses TRBV5-1 with TRBJ2-1, with a tentative D call TRBD1 (5 bases). V was cut by 0 bases and J by 6 bases, with 19 bases left in between. The germline V gene encodes CDR1 SGHRS and CDR2 YFSETQ. The CDR3 is 17 residues long. CDR3 coding DNA: TGCGCCAGCAGCTTGGAGGGAAGGACACGCGGTATCAATGAGCAGTTCTTC. It translates to CASSLEGRTRGINEQFF.